This T cell receptor beta chain came from a study of blood T cells in healthy people across ages. Study observations and caveats: It was held that the diversity estimates obtained from one million T cells were underestimates. Naive and antigen-experienced cells could not be conclusively compared, given unsorted PBMCs.

Trimming removed 3 bases at V and 5 bases at J, with 13 bases between. This CDR3 is built from 14 residues. Alongside a J-beta primer mix, a sample-barcoded 5' primer served in a second PCR lasting 7 to 11 cycles. Each sample provided no less than 3 million CDR3-containing paired-end reads. Using its own MiXCR run on the 5' RACE reads, TCRdb lists one record per CDR3 protein. This table has more than 650,000 distinct CDR3 sequences, 22% appearing once. Extracted total RNA amounted to at least 5 micrograms for each sample. This clonotype was found a few times. Its matching antigen is unknown. The V call is TRBV12-3 or TRBV12-4, the J call TRBJ1-2; the D gene is possibly TRBD1 (5 bases). The sample taken for sequencing was blood. The receptor's source is a man between 65 and 79 years old in good health. CDR3 sequence reads: CASSFGRAYYGYTF. The CDR3 nucleotides are TGTGCCAGCAGTTTTGGCAGGGCGTATTATGGCTACACCTTC.